These 10 T cell receptor beta chains were sequenced from one sample in a study of CXCR3-negative and CXCR3-positive naive CD8 T cells. UMI-labeled TRB cDNA libraries were prepared by 5' RACE. TCRdb reprocessed the 5' RACE reads, with one entry per CDR3 protein and no DNA. The repertoire shows roughly 90,000 distinct CDR3 sequences; the top ten hold approximately 1.5%. The sequenced sample was naive CXCR3- CD8+ T cells from blood. As for subset: CD45RO-CCR7+CD27+CD95- naive CD8+ T cells lacking CXCR3 (TNR3-). These receptors came from a human donor in good health. Some clones in this sample may be carry-over from other donors' samples.

CDR3 region: CASSQEEGGTVFYEQYF. The chain uses TRBV4-3 and TRBJ2-7; TCRdb picks TRBD2, but there is no DNA to check that call. Germline CDR1 and CDR2: LGHNA and YSLEER. The CDR3 is 17 residues long.

The CDR3 sequence: CATRLLGTDTQYF. The chain carries TRBV15 and TRBJ2-3. Germline V gene lookup returns CDR1 LNHNV and CDR2 YYDKDF (reference sequence). This CDR3 spans 13 amino acids.

The chain recombines TRBV28 with TRBJ2-7; TCRdb indicates TRBD1, and absent DNA this call remains unverified. The V gene's germline CDR1 is MDHEN and CDR2 SYDVKM. The CDR3 contains 13 residues. This CDR3 reads CASSFRSGVEQYF.

This chain joins TRBV29-1 and TRBJ2-1. In germline, CDR1 is SQVTM, CDR2 ANQGSEA. The CDR3 contains 12 residues. The CDR3 region is CSVWGSYNEQFF.

The V gene is TRBV6-5, the J gene TRBJ1-4. CDR1 MNHEY and CDR2 SVGAGI come from the germline V gene. The CDR3 extends over 17 amino acids. CDR3 residues: CASSYGVSGISNEKLFF.

The chain couples TRBV5-1 to TRBJ1-1; checking the TCRdb D call of TRBD1 is not possible without DNA. The length of the CDR3 is 14 residues. Germline V gene lookup returns CDR1 SGHRS and CDR2 YFSETQ. The CDR3 protein is CASSLGTGATEAFF.

V gene TRBV7-8 combines with J gene TRBJ2-1; TCRdb indicates TRBD1, and absent DNA this call remains unverified. This CDR3 has 14 amino acids. Germline lookup yields CDR1 SGHVS and CDR2 FQNEAQ. This CDR3 reads CASSSEGHYNEQFF.

The chain carries TRBV20-1 and TRBJ1-1. Germline values: CDR1 DFQATT, CDR2 SNEGSKA (reference sequence). This CDR3 is 13 amino acids long. CDR3 residues: CSARSRLNTEAFF.

V gene TRBV20-1 combines with J gene TRBJ1-1; the D call from TCRdb, TRBD1, cannot be confirmed without DNA. The CDR3 contains 14 residues. In germline, CDR1 is DFQATT, CDR2 SNEGSKA (reference sequence). CDR3 sequence: CSAGRQGSDTEAFF.

The V gene is TRBV12-3 or TRBV12-4, the J gene TRBJ2-7; TCRdb's D call, TRBD2, is unchecked because there is no DNA. There are 18 residues in the CDR3. The CDR3 sequence: CASSLIASGGDSSYEQYF.